Shown below are 19 T cell receptor beta chains from a single sample sequenced in a study of cytomegalovirus exposure and HLA in healthy donors. The PCR made use of 60 Vbeta and 13 Jbeta primers. Repertoires were generated with immunoSEQ multiplex PCR, while TCRdb's copy carries only in-frame clones and drops some. The table records roughly 200,000 clones, about 70% of them present only once. Sequenced sample: PBMCs. These receptors were collected from a woman aged 30 to 39 in good health and CMV-seronegative.

The chain couples TRBV11-2 to TRBJ2-7; 12 bases agree with TRBD2. V trimming: 3 bases; J trimming: 2 bases; junction bases outside the gene matches: 8. This CDR3 spans 17 amino acids. In germline, CDR1 is SGHAT, CDR2 FQNNGV. The CDR3: CASSFRLAGVPAYEQYF. In nucleotides, the CDR3 is TGTGCCAGCAGCTTTCGACTAGCGGGGGTTCCCGCCTACGAGCAGTACTTC.

J is TRBJ2-7 and V is TRBV13; D might be TRBD1 (5 bases). This CDR3 is 14 amino acids long. The germline gives CDR1 PRHDT, CDR2 FYEKMQ (reference sequence). Trimming left V 5 bases short and J 2 bases short, with 13 bases between. CDR3 bases: TGTGCCAGCAGCCAAGGCATACAGGCCTACGAGCAGTACTTC. Translating it yields CASSQGIQAYEQYF.

This clone was counted a few times. The V and J genes are TRBV7-9 and TRBJ2-3, with D uncertain. V gave up 0 bases and J gave up 4 bases, with 8 bases separating them. CDR1 is SEHNR and CDR2 is FQNEAQ in the germline V gene (reference sequence). The CDR3 spans 14 residues. The CDR3: CASSLAAAPDTQYF. CDR3 DNA sequence: TGTGCCAGCAGCTTAGCGGCGGCCCCAGATACGCAGTATTTT.

With regard to this clone: At one boundary the junction diverges from the germline segment, which might be a read error. Other DNA sequences in this specimen translate into the identical CDR3. The J gene is TRBJ2-5, the V gene TRBV7-7; 11 nucleotides align to TRBD2. Germline values: CDR1 SSHAT, CDR2 FNYEAQ (reference sequence). CDR3 length: 15 amino acids. CDR3 amino acids: CASSLGTSGQETQYF. In DNA, the CDR3 is TGTGCTAGCAGCTTAGGGACTAGCGGCCAAGAGACCCAGTACTTC.

The rearrangement uses TRBV6-1 and TRBJ1-6; D is perhaps TRBD1 (5 bases). Germline CDR1 reads MNHNS; CDR2 reads SASEGT. V was cut by 8 bases and J by 7 bases, with 18 bases left in between. The length of the CDR3 is 15 residues. The DNA of the CDR3 is TGTGCCAGCTTGGGGGGGAGTCGGGGAAATTCACCCCTCCACTTT. Translated, it gives CASLGGSRGNSPLHF.

This clone was found once. The rearrangement joins TRBV25-1 to TRBJ1-2; D possibly corresponds to TRBD1 (6 bases). From germline, CDR1 is MGHDK and CDR2 SYGVNS. V lost 3 bases and J lost 6, with 14 bases in between. The CDR3 extends over 14 amino acids. DNA of the CDR3: TGTGCCAGCAGTGAGGGGGGGGCCTGGGATGGCTACACCTTC. It specifies CASSEGGAWDGYTF.

This clone appeared a few times. The CDR3: CASIPQGMAGNTEAFF. The CDR3 region has the DNA TGTGCCAGCATCCCGCAGGGGATGGCTGGGAACACTGAAGCTTTCTTT. V is TRBV7-9 and J is TRBJ1-1; D is possibly TRBD1 (6 bases). There are 16 residues in the CDR3. Germline lookup yields CDR1 SEHNR and CDR2 FQNEAQ (reference sequence). Between the trimmed V and J ends, which lost 7 bases and 1 base, there was a span of 19 bases.

The chain carries TRBV11-2 and TRBJ2-1; 7 nucleotides line up with TRBD2. This CDR3 comprises 16 residues. CDR1 and CDR2 (germline): SGHAT, FQNNGV. V lost 2 bases, J lost 4 bases, and 8 bases stayed unmatched. CDR3 sequence: CASSLSSGVRYNEQFF. CDR3 bases: TGTGCCAGCAGCTTAAGCAGCGGGGTGCGATACAATGAGCAGTTCTTC.

The chain recombines TRBV29-1 with TRBJ2-2, with TRBD1 matching over 8 bases. The CDR3 runs to 14 residues. V shed 7 bases and J 1 base; nucleotides not matched to a gene: 5. Germline assignment: CDR1 SQVTM and CDR2 ANQGSEA. The CDR3 nucleotides read TGCAGCGCCCAGGGACAGGAGAACACCGGGGAGCTGTTTTTT. Translated, it gives CSAQGQENTGELFF.

V gene TRBV4-2 combines with J gene TRBJ1-4; D perhaps matches TRBD1 (6 bases). V dropped 3 bases and J dropped 0 bases, with 11 bases sitting between them. This CDR3 spans 16 amino acids. Germline CDR1 is LGHNA and CDR2 is YNFKEQ. Here the CDR3 reads CASSQNQGTTNEKLFF. Here the CDR3 DNA reads TGTGCCAGCAGCCAGAACCAGGGGACAACTAATGAAAAACTGTTTTTT.

The rearrangement joins TRBV27 to TRBJ2-7; tentative D call: TRBD2 (6 bases). The V end was cut by 2 bases, the J end by 1 base, with 12 bases between. Looked up from germline, CDR1 is MNHEY and CDR2 is SMNVEV (reference sequence). The CDR3 has 15 residues. The DNA of the CDR3 is TGTGCCAGCAGTTTAGCGGGACCCAGTTCCTACGAGCAGTACTTC. Translation gives CASSLAGPSSYEQYF.

This sequence joins TRBV30 and TRBJ2-3, with D perhaps matching TRBD2 (6 bases). The CDR3 is 11 residues long. Looked up from germline, CDR1 is GTSNPN and CDR2 is SVGIG (reference sequence). Deletions cut 7 bases from V and 14 bases from J, with 19 bases between. The CDR3 sequence is CASSGLRGMYF. For the CDR3, the DNA is TGTGCCTCCTCGGGACTCCGGGGGATGTATTTT.

With respect to this clone: Additional DNA sequences in this sample encode the identical CDR3. The gene calls are TRBV4-1 and TRBJ2-5; perhaps TRBD1 as D (6 bases). The CDR3 sequence is 15 residues long. CDR1 and CDR2 (germline): MGHRA, YSYEKL. Trimming removed 0 bases at V and 0 bases at J, with 8 bases between. CDR3 sequence: CASSQDWTDQETQYF. The DNA of the CDR3 is TGCGCCAGCAGCCAAGATTGGACAGACCAAGAGACCCAGTACTTC.

The V and J genes are TRBV5-4 and TRBJ1-5, with TRBD1 identical over 9 bases. CDR1 SGHNT and CDR2 YYREEE come from the germline V gene (reference sequence). This CDR3 comprises 18 residues. V shed 4 bases and J 5 bases; nucleotides not matched to a gene: 16. CDR3: CASSPTSKARTGDQPQHF. The CDR3 DNA follows: TGTGCCAGCAGCCCTACCTCGAAAGCGAGGACAGGGGATCAGCCCCAGCATTTT.

The chain carries TRBV5-8 and TRBJ2-3; D is possibly TRBD1 (6 bases). The CDR3 totals 14 residues. Trimming cost V 4 bases and J 2 bases, with 11 bases left between them. Germline V gene sequence: CDR1 SGHTS, CDR2 YDEGEE. CDR3 in amino acids: CASSLRQATDTQYF. CDR3 DNA sequence: TGTGCCAGCAGCCTTCGACAGGCCACAGATACGCAGTATTTT.

This CDR3 reads CASFRGLNTEAFF. CDR3 sequence (DNA): TGTGCCAGCTTCCGAGGCCTGAACACTGAAGCTTTCTTT. This sequence joins TRBV7-9 and TRBJ1-1; D is uncertain. Germline CDR1 is SEHNR and CDR2 is FQNEAQ (reference sequence). CDR3 length equals 13 residues. Deletions cut 8 bases from V and 0 bases from J, with 10 bases between.

This chain joins TRBV19 and TRBJ1-1; 7 bases line up with TRBD1. Trimming took 2 bases from V and 3 from J; bases not matched to a gene: 9. The CDR3 has 16 residues. Germline V gene lookup returns CDR1 LNHDA and CDR2 SQIVND (reference sequence). CDR3: CASSIRTGPGYTEAFF. The CDR3 region has the DNA TGTGCCAGTAGTATACGGACAGGACCTGGATACACTGAAGCTTTCTTT.

V usage is TRBV4-3 and J usage is TRBJ1-4; perhaps TRBD1 as D (6 bases). The germline V gene encodes CDR1 LGHNA and CDR2 YSLEER. The CDR3 has 16 residues. Trimming removed 1 base at V and 5 bases at J, with 14 bases between. CDR3 protein: CASSQGYGQKNEKLFF. The CDR3 coding sequence is TGCGCCAGCAGCCAAGGTTATGGACAGAAGAATGAAAAACTGTTTTTT.

In the case of this clone: The same CDR3 also results from other DNA sequences found in this sample. V usage is TRBV2 and J usage is TRBJ2-1; 9 bases map to TRBD2. The J segment lost 12 bases and the V segment lost 11 bases, leaving 20 bases of the junction unmatched. This CDR3 has 15 residues. Germline V gives CDR1 SNHLY, CDR2 FYNNEI. CDR3 region: CAGRREGASGVTQFF. In nucleotides, the CDR3 is TGTGCCGGACGGAGGGAGGGGGCTAGCGGGGTTACGCAGTTCTTC.